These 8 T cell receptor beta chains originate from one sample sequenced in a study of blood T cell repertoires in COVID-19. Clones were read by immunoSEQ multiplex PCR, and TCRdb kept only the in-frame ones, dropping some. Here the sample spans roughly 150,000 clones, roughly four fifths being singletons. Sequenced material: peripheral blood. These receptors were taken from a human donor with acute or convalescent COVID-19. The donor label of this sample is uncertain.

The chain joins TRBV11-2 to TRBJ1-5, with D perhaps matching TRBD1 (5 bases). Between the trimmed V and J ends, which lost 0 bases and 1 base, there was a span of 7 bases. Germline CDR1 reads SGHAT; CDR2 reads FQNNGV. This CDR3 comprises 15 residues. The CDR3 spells CASSLDPGSNQPQHF. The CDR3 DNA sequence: TGTGCCAGCAGCTTAGACCCAGGGAGCAATCAGCCCCAGCATTTT.

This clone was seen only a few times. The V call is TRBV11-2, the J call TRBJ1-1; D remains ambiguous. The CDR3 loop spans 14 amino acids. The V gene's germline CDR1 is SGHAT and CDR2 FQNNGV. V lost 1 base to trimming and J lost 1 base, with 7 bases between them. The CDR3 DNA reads TGTGCCAGCAGCTTAGGCCAGGCGAACACTGAAGCTTTCTTT. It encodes CASSLGQANTEAFF. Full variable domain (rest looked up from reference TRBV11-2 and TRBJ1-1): EAGVAQSPRYKIIEKRQSVAFWCNPISGHATLYWYQQILGQGPKLLIQFQNNGVVDDSQLPKDRFSAERLKGVDSTLKIQPAKLEDSAVYLCASSLGQANTEAFFGQGTRLTVV.

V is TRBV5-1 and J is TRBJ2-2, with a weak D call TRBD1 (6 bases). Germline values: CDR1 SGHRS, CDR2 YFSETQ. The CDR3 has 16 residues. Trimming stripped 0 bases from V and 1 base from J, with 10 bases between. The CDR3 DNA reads TGCGCCAGCAGCTTGGCCTCGGGACAGAACACCGGGGAGCTGTTTTTT. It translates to CASSLASGQNTGELFF. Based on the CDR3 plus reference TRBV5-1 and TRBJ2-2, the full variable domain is KAGVTQTPRYLIKTRGQQVTLSCSPISGHRSVSWYQQTPGQGLQFLFEYFSETQRNKGNFPGRFSGRQFSNSRSEMNVSTLELGDSALYLCASSLASGQNTGELFFGEGSRLTVL.

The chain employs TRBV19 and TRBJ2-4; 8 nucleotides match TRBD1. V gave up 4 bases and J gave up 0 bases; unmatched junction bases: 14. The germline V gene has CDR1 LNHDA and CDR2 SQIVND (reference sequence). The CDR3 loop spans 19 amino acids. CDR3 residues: CASSTLRQGALGAKNIQYF. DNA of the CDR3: TGTGCCAGTAGTACTCTCCGGCAGGGGGCTCTCGGAGCCAAAAACATTCAGTACTTC.

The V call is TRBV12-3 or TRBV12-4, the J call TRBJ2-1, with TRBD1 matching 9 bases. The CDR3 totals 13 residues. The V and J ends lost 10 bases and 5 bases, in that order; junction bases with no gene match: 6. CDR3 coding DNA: TGTGCCACACGGGACAGGGAGAACAATGAGCAGTTCTTC. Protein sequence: CATRDRENNEQFF.

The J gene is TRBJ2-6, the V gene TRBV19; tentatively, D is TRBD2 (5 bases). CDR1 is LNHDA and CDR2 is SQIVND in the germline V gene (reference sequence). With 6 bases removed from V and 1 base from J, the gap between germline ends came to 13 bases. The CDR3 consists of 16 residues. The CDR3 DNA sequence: TGTGCCAGTAGAGAGGGCTACGGATCTGGGGCCAACGTCCTGACTTTC. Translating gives CASREGYGSGANVLTF.

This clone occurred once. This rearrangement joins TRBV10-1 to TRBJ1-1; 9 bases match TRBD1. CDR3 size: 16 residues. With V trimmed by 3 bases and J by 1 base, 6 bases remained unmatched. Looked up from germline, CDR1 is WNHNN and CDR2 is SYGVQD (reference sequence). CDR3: CASSESWTGANTEAFF. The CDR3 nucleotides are TGCGCCAGCAGTGAATCCTGGACAGGGGCGAACACTGAAGCTTTCTTT.

The CDR3 is CASRAGRPPGEQYF. The CDR3 DNA reads as TGTGCCAGCAGGGCGGGGCGACCGCCGGGGGAGCAGTACTTC. J is TRBJ2-7 and V is TRBV6-5, with a weak D call TRBD2 (6 bases). The germline gives CDR1 MNHEY, CDR2 SVGAGI. The CDR3 runs to 14 residues. The ends were cut back, 6 bases at V and 7 bases at J, with 19 bases in the middle.